This TCR beta chain was observed in a study of T cells expressing NK-cell markers. The germline CDR1 and CDR2 sequences are SGHVS and FQNEAQ. This CDR3 contains 15 residues. With the 5' RACE reads reprocessed, TCRdb shows one record per CDR3 protein and no DNA. Across approximately 420,000 distinct CDR3 sequences, the top ten clones capture about 11% of the sample. Sequenced sample: blood T cells: a sorted CD56 or NKG2C T cell subset, CD4+ or CD8+ T cells, or bulk PBMC T cells (not recorded which). This chain links TRBV7-8 with TRBJ1-2; without DNA, the TCRdb call of TRBD1 cannot be checked. The sequence was collected from a woman aged 50 to 60 in good health. The CDR3 region is CASSVSGTVNYGYTF.